This TCR beta chain was obtained from a study of T cells in Graves' hyperthyroidism and ophthalmopathy. This clonotype has more than one count but fewer than ten. Amplification yielded TCR beta CDR3 regions, with RNA transcripts as the source. In the first-round RT-PCR of the TCR CDR3, the HTBI primer set was used. Using its own MiXCR run on the multiplex PCR reads, TCRdb lists one record per CDR3 protein. The repertoire has around 540,000 distinct CDR3 sequences, roughly 46% of them found once; the top ten carry nearly 8.5%. Germline CDR1 WNHNN, CDR2 SYGVQD (reference sequence). This CDR3 has 15 amino acids. The trim removed 9 bases at V and 4 bases at J, leaving 9 bases unmatched.

Sequencing was performed on peripheral blood or thyroid tissue (not recorded which). The sequence came from a woman aged 18-30 years with Graves' hyperthyroidism. The chain is built from TRBV10-1 and TRBJ2-2; the match to TRBD1 covers 9 bases. The CDR3 sequence is CASPGTGSVTGELFF. In DNA form, the CDR3 reads TGCGCCAGTCCCGGGACAGGGAGTGTCACCGGGGAGCTGTTTTTT.